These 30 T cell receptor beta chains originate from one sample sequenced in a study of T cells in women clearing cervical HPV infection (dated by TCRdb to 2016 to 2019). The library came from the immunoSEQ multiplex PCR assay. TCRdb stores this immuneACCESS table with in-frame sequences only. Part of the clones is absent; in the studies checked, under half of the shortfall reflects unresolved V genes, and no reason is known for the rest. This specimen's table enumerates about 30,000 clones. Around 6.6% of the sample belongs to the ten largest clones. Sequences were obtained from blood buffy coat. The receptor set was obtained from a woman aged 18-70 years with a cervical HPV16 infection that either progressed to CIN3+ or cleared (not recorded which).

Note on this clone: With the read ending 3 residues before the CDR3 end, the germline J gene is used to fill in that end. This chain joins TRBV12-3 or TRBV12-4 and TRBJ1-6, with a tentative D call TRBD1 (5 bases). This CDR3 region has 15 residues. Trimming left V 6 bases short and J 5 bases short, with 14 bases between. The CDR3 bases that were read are TGTGCCAGCAGCGAGGGACTAACCAATAATTCACCC. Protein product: CASSEGLTNNSP. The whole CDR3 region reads CASSEGLTNNSPLHF.

Partial CDR3 DNA: TGTGCCAGTGCTATCTCCGAGGGGCGCCGAGGCGAG. The encoded protein is CASAISEGRRGE. The full CDR3 is CASAISEGRRGEQYF. This chain links TRBV19 with TRBJ2-7; tentatively, D is TRBD1 or TRBD2 (5 bases each). The CDR3 is cut off 3 residues early in the read; its end comes from the germline J gene. There are 15 residues in the CDR3. The V gene lost 8 bases and the J gene lost 6 bases, with 23 bases spanning the gap. Per germline, CDR1 LNHDA and CDR2 SQIVND (reference sequence).

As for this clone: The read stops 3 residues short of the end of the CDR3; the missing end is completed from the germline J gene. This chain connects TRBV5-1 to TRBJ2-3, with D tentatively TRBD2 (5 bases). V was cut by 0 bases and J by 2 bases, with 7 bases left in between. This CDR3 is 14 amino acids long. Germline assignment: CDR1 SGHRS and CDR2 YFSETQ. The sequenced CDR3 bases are TGCGCCAGCAGCTTGGGGCTAGCCACAGATACG. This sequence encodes CASSLGLATDT. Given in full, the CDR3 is CASSLGLATDTQYF.

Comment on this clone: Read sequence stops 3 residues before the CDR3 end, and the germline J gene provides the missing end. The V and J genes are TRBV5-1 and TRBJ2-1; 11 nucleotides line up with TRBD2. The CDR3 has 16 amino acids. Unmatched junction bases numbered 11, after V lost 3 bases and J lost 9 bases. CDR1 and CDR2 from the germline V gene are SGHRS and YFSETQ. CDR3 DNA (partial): TGCGCCAGCAGCTGGGCACTAGCGGGGGATTGGAGTGAG. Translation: CASSWALAGDWSE. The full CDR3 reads CASSWALAGDWSEQFF.

The DNA read from the CDR3 is TGTGCCAGCAGTTTACCTAGCGGAGAGACC. This encodes CASSLPSGET. The entire CDR3 is CASSLPSGETQYF. The rearrangement links TRBV12-3 or TRBV12-4 to TRBJ2-5; 7 bases are a match to TRBD2. The DNA ends 3 residues before the CDR3 does, and the rest of the CDR3 is filled in from the germline J gene. The CDR3 covers 13 residues. V was pared by 2 bases and J by 4 bases, with 1 base of the junction left unmatched.

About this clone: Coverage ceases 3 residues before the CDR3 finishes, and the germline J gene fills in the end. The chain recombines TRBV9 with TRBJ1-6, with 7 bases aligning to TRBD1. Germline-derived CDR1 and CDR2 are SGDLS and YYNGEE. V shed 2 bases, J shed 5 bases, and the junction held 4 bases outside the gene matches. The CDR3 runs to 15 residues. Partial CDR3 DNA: TGTGCCAGCAGCGTTAGACAGGGCAATAATTCACCC. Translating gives CASSVRQGNNSP. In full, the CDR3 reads CASSVRQGNNSPLHF.

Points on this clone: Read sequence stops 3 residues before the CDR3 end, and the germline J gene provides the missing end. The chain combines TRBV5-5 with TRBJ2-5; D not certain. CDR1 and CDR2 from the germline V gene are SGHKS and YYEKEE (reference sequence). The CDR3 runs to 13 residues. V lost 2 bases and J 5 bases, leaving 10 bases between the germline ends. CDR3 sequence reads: CASSFARRETQYF. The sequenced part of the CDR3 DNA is TGTGCCAGCAGCTTCGCCCGGCGGGAGACC.

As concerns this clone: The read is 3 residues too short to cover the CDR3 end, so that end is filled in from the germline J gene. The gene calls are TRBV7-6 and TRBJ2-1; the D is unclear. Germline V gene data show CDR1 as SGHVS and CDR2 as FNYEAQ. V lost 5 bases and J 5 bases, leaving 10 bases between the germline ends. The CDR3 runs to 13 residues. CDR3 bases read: TGTGCCAGCAGCGTCGACACAAACAATGAG. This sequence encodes CASSVDTNNE. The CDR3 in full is CASSVDTNNEQFF. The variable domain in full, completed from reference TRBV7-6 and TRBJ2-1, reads GAGVSQSPRYKVTKRGQDVALRCDPISGHVSLYWYRQALGQGPEFLTYFNYEAQQDKSGLPNDRFSAERPEGSISTLTIQRTEQRDSAMYRCASSVDTNNEQFFGPGTRLTVL.

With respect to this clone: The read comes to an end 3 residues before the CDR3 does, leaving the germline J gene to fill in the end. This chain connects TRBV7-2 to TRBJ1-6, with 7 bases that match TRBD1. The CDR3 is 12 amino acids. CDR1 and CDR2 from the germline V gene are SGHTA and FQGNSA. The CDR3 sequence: CASSLFTGALHF. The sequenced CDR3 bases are TGTGCCAGCAGCTTATTCACAGGGGCC. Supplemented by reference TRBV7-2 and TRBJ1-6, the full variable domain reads GAGVSQSPSNKVTEKGKDVELRCDPISGHTALYWYRQSLGQGLEFLIYFQGNSAPDKSGLPSDRFSAERTGGSVSTLTIQRTQQEDSAVYLCASSLFTGALHFGNGTRLTVT.

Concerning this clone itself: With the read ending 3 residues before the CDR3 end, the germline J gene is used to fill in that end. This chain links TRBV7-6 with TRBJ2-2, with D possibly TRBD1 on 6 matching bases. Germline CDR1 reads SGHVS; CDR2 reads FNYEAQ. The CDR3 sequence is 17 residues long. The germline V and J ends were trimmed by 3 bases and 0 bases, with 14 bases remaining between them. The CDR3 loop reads CASSFKAQGSNTGELFF. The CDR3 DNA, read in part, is TGTGCCAGCAGCTTTAAGGCACAGGGTTCGAACACCGGGGAG.

The CDR3 region is CASSLEAGNYEQYF. The DNA read from the CDR3 is TGTGCCAGCAGTTTAGAAGCGGGGAATTACGAG. The chain is built from TRBV12-3 or TRBV12-4 and TRBJ2-7, with 7 positions matching TRBD2. The sequenced fragment ends 3 residues before the CDR3 boundary, so the rest is inferred from the germline J gene. This CDR3 contains 14 residues. V dropped 1 base and J dropped 4; count of bases not matched to a gene: 4.

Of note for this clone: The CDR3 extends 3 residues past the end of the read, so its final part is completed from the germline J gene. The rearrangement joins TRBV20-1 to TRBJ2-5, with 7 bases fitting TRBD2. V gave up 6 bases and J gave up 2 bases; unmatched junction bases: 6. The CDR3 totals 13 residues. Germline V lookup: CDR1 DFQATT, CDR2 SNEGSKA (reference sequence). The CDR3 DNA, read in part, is TGCAGTGCGACGCCGGGGGGTCAAGAGACC. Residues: CSATPGGQET. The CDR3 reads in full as CSATPGGQETQYF.

Partial CDR3 DNA: TGTGCCAGCAGCCCCCCCGGGGTCAATCAGCCC. This codes for CASSPPGVNQP. Given in full, the CDR3 is CASSPPGVNQPQHF. This sequence joins TRBV7-9 and TRBJ1-5, with D unresolved. The CDR3 is cut off 3 residues early in the read; its end comes from the germline J gene. CDR3 size: 14 residues. Germline V lookup: CDR1 SEHNR, CDR2 FQNEAQ (reference sequence). Trimming removed 5 bases at V and 3 bases at J, with 11 bases between.

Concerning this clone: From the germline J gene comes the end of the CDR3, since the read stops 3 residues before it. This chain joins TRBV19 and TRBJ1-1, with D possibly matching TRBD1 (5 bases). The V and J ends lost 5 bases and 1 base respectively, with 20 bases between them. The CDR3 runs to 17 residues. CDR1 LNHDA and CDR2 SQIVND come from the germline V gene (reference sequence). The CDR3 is CASSPPPVPTANTEAFF. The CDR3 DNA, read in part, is TGTGCCAGTAGTCCCCCCCCCGTGCCGACAGCGAACACTGAA.

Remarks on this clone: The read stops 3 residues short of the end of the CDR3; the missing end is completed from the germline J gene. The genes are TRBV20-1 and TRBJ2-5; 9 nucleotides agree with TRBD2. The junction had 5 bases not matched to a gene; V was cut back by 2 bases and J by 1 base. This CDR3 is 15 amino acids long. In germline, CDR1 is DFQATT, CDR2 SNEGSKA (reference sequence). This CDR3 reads CSARPRLAAQETQYF. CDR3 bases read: TGCAGTGCTAGACCGAGACTAGCGGCCCAAGAGACC.

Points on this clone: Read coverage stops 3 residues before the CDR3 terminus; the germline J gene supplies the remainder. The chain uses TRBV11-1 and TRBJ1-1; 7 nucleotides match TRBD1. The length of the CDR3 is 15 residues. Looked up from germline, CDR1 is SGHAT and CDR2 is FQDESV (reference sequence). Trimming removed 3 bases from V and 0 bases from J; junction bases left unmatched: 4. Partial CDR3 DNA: TGTGCCAGCAGCTTCGGGGACAGAATGAACACTGAA. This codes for CASSFGDRMNTE. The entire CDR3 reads CASSFGDRMNTEAFF. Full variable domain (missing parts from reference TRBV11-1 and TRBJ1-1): EAEVAQSPRYKITEKSQAVAFWCDPISGHATLYWYRQILGQGPELLVQFQDESVVDDSQLPKDRFSAERLKGVDSTLKIQPAELGDSAMYLCASSFGDRMNTEAFFGQGTRLTVV.

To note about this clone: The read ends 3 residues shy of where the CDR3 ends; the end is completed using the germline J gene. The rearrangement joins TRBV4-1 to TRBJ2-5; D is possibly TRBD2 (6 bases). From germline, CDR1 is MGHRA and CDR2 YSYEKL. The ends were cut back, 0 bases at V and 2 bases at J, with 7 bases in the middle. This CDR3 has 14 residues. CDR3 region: CASSQEEGQETQYF. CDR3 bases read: TGCGCCAGCAGCCAAGAGGAGGGGCAAGAGACC.

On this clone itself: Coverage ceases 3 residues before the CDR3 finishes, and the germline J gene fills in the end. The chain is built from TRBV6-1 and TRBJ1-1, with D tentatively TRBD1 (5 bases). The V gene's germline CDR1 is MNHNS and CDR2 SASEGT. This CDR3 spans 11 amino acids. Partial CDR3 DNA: TGTGCCAGCAGTGAACAGGGCTGG. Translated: CASSEQGW. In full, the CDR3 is CASSEQGWAFF.

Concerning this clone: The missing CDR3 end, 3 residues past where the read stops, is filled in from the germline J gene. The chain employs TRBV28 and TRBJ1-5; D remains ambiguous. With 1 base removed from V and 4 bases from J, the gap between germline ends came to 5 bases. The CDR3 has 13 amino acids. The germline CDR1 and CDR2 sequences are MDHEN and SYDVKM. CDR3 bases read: TGTGCCAGCAGTTTATCCGGGAATCAGCCC. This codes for CASSLSGNQP. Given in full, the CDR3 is CASSLSGNQPQHF.

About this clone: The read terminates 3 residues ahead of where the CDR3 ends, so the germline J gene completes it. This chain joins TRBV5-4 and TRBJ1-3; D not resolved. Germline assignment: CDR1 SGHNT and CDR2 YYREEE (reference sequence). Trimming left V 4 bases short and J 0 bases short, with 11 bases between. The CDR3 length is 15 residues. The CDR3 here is CASSRDTSSGNTIYF. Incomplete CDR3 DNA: TGTGCCAGCAGCCGTGACACGTCCTCTGGAAACACC.

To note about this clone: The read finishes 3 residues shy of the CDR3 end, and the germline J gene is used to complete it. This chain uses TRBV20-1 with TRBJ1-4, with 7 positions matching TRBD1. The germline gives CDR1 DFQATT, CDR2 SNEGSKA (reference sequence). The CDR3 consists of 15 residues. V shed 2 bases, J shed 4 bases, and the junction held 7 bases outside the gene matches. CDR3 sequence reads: CSARMQGQFNEKLFF. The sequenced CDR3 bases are TGCAGTGCTAGAATGCAGGGACAGTTTAATGAAAAA.

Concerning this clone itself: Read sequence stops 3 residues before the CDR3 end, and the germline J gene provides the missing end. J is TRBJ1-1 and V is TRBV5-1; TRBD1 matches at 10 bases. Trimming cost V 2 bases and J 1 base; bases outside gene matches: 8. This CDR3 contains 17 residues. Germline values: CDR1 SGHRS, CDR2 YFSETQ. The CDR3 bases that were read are TGCGCCAGCAGCTTAGGACAGGGGGGCGGTTCGAACACTGAA. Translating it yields CASSLGQGGGSNTE. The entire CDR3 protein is CASSLGQGGGSNTEAFF.

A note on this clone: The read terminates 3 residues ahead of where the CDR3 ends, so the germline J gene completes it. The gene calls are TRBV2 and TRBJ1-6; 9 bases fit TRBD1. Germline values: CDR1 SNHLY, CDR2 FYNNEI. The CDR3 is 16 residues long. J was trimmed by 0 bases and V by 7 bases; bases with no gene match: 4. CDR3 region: CASIGQGSSYNSPLHF. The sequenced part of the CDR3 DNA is TGTGCCAGCATAGGACAGGGGAGCTCCTATAATTCACCC.

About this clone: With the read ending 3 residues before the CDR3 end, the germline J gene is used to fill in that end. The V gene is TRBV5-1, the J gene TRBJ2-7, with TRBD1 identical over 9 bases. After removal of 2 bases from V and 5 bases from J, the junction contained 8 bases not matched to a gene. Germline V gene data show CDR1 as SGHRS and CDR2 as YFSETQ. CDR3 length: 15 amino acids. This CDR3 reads CASSLGSGTGNEQYF. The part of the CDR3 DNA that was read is TGCGCCAGCAGCTTAGGATCCGGGACAGGGAACGAG.

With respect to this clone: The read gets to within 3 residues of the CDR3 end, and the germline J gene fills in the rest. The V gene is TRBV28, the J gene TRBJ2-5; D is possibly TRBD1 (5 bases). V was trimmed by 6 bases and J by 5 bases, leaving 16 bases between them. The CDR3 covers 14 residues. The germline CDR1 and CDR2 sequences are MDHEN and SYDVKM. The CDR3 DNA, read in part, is TGTGCCAGCAGGACAGCGCGAGAGTGGGAGACC. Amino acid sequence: CASRTAREWET. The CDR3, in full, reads CASRTAREWETQYF. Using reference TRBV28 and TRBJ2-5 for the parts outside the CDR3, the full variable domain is DVKVTQSSRYLVKRTGEKVFLECVQDMDHENMFWYRQDPGLGLRLIYFSYDVKMKEKGDIPEGYSVSREKKERFSLILESASTNQTSMYLCASRTAREWETQYFGPGTRLLVL.

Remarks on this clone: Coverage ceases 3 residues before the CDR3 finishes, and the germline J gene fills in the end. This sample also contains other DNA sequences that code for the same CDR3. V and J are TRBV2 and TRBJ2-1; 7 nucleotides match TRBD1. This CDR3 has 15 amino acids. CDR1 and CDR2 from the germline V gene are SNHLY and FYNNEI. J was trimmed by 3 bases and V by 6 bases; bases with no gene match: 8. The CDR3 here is CASRDTGTDYNEQFF. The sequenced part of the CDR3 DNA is TGTGCCAGCAGAGATACCGGGACAGACTACAATGAG.

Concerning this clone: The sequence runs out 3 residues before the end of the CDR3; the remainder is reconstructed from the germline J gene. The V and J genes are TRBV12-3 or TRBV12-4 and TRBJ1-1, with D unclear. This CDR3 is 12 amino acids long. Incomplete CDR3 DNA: TGTGCCAGCAGTTTAGTTAGCTCCGGA. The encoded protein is CASSLVSSG. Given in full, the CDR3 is CASSLVSSGAFF.

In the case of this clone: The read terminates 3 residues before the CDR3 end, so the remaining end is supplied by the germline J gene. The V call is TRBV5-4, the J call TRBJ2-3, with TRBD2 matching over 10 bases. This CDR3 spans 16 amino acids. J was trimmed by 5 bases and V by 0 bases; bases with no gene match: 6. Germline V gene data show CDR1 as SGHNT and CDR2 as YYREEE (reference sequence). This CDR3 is CASSLVPGLARDTQYF. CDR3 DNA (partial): TGTGCCAGCAGCTTGGTCCCGGGACTAGCGAGAGATACG.

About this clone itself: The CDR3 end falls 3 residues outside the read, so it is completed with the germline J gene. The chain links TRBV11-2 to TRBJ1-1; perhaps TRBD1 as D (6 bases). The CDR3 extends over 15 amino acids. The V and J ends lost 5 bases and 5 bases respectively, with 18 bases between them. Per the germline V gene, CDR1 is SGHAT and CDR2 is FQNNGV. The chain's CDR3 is CASSPIPGGATEAFF. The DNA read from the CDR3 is TGTGCCAGCAGCCCAATACCGGGGGGCGCGACTGAA.

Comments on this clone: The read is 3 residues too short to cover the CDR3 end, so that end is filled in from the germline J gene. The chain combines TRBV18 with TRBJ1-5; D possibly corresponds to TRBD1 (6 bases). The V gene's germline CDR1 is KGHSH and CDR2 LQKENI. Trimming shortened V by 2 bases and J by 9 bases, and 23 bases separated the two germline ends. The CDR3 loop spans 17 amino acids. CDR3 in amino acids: CASSPGDLSSQGGPQHF. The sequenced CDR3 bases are TGTGCCAGCTCACCAGGGGATCTGAGCTCGCAAGGGGGGCCC.